This is a list of T cell receptor beta chains from one sample in a study of T cell repertoires in cytomegalovirus infection. TCRdb re-analysed the reads in MiXCR, keeping a single row per CDR3 protein. The sample has under 600,000 distinct CDR3 sequences; more than 15% are singletons. Sequencing was done on a sample of CD8+ T cells from PBMCs. The receptors come from a human donor in good health (CMV status not recorded). Some clones in this sample may be carry-over from other donors' samples. The CDR3 runs from the conserved cysteine through the conserved F or W. A D gene is named only where the DNA matches it firmly. A row's size may be missing; if present it is once, few, many or a size class.

clone size: few; J gene: TRBJ2-1; V gene: TRBV11-3; D gene: NA; CDR3 DNA: TGTGCCAGCAGTCAATCCGGATACAATGAGCAGTTCTTC; CDR3 protein: CASSQSGYNEQFF
clone size: NA; J gene: TRBJ2-7; V gene: TRBV4-1; D gene: NA; CDR3 DNA: TGCGCCAGCAGCCAAGTCCTTAGTTACGAGCAGTACTTC; CDR3 protein: CASSQVLSYEQYF
clone size: NA; J gene: TRBJ2-1; V gene: TRBV15; D gene: NA; CDR3 DNA: TGTGCCACCAGCAGACGAGGCCCCAATGAGCAGTTCTTC; CDR3 protein: CATSRRGPNEQFF
clone size: NA; J gene: TRBJ1-5; V gene: TRBV27; D gene: NA; CDR3 DNA: TGTGCCAGTTCACCCCAGGGCGATCAGCCCCAGCATTTT; CDR3 protein: CASSPQGDQPQHF
clone size: few; J gene: TRBJ2-1; V gene: TRBV25-1; D gene: TRBD1; CDR3 DNA: TGTGCCAGCAGTGAATGGGGACAGGGGGACAATGAGCAGTTCTTC; CDR3 protein: CASSEWGQGDNEQFF
clone size: few; J gene: TRBJ2-1; V gene: TRBV30; D gene: NA; CDR3 DNA: TGTGCCTGGATCGAGGGTTTGAATGAGCAGTTCTTC; CDR3 protein: CAWIEGLNEQFF
clone size: many; J gene: TRBJ1-4; V gene: TRBV19; D gene: NA; CDR3 DNA: TGTGCCAGTAATATTGAACAGGGCCATGAAAAACTGTTTTTT; CDR3 protein: CASNIEQGHEKLFF
clone size: many; J gene: TRBJ2-1; V gene: TRBV6-5; D gene: NA; CDR3 DNA: TGTGCCAGCAGTTACTCGGACGGGAATGAGCAGTTCTTC; CDR3 protein: CASSYSDGNEQFF
clone size: NA; J gene: TRBJ2-1; V gene: TRBV2; D gene: NA; CDR3 DNA: TGTGCCAGCAGTGTTACCTACTACAATGAGCAGTTCTTC; CDR3 protein: CASSVTYYNEQFF
clone size: NA; J gene: TRBJ1-3; V gene: TRBV6-2/TRBV6-3; D gene: TRBD1; CDR3 DNA: TGTGCCAGCCTTCGACAGGGGCGGGTAAACACCATATATTTT; CDR3 protein: CASLRQGRVNTIYF
clone size: many; J gene: TRBJ2-2; V gene: TRBV7-9; D gene: TRBD2; CDR3 DNA: TGTGCCAGCAGCTTTCTACATCCGGGACTAGCGGGGTCTGACACCGGGGAGCTGTTTTTT; CDR3 protein: CASSFLHPGLAGSDTGELFF
clone size: NA; J gene: TRBJ2-1; V gene: TRBV9; D gene: NA; CDR3 DNA: TGTGCCAGCAGCGTAGGGCCCTATGAGCAGTTCTTC; CDR3 protein: CASSVGPYEQFF
clone size: many; J gene: TRBJ2-1; V gene: TRBV11-2; D gene: NA; CDR3 DNA: TGTGCCAGCAGCTGGGGGCCGGGGAATGAGCAGTTCTTC; CDR3 protein: CASSWGPGNEQFF
clone size: NA; J gene: TRBJ2-1; V gene: TRBV24-1; D gene: NA; CDR3 DNA: TGTGCCACCAGTGATTTAAGGGGAGGTGAGCAGTTCTTC; CDR3 protein: CATSDLRGGEQFF
clone size: NA; J gene: TRBJ1-1; V gene: TRBV27; D gene: NA; CDR3 DNA: TGTGCCAGCAGTTCTTTCCCCCTACAGGGTTACATGAACACTGAAGCTTTCTTT; CDR3 protein: CASSSFPLQGYMNTEAFF
clone size: once; J gene: TRBJ2-1; V gene: TRBV7-1; D gene: TRBD1; CDR3 DNA: TGTGCCAGCAGCGGAAACAGGGGGCCGTGGAATGAGCAGTTCTTC; CDR3 protein: CASSGNRGPWNEQFF
clone size: many; J gene: TRBJ1-2; V gene: TRBV7-9; D gene: TRBD1; CDR3 DNA: TGTGCCAGCAGCCGAAACTACCGGGACAGGCCCATGTTTAACTATGGCTACACCTTC; CDR3 protein: CASSRNYRDRPMFNYGYTF
clone size: few; J gene: TRBJ1-5; V gene: TRBV19; D gene: NA; CDR3 DNA: TGTGCCAGTACTCCCCCCAGGGGAGGTCAGCCCCAGCATTTT; CDR3 protein: CASTPPRGGQPQHF
clone size: few; J gene: TRBJ2-7; V gene: TRBV7-9; D gene: NA; CDR3 DNA: TGTGCCAGCAGCTTTGACGTCGACGAGCAGTACTTC; CDR3 protein: CASSFDVDEQYF
clone size: many; J gene: TRBJ2-4; V gene: TRBV11-2; D gene: TRBD2; CDR3 DNA: TGTGCCAGCAGCTCAAGACTAGCGGGGGGTCTCAAAAACATTCAGTACTTC; CDR3 protein: CASSSRLAGGLKNIQYF
clone size: NA; J gene: TRBJ1-2; V gene: TRBV7-9; D gene: TRBD1; CDR3 DNA: TGTGCCAGTGGGGTCGGGACAGGGGTAAACTATGGCTACACCTTC; CDR3 protein: CASGVGTGVNYGYTF
clone size: NA; J gene: TRBJ2-2; V gene: TRBV9; D gene: NA; CDR3 DNA: TGTGCCAGCAACTTAGGGGCGGGGGCCCCCCCCTGGGAGCTGTTTTTT; CDR3 protein: CASNLGAGAPPWELFF
clone size: many; J gene: TRBJ1-4; V gene: TRBV6-5; D gene: NA; CDR3 DNA: TGTGCCAGCAGTATACAGGGAGGGAATGAAAAACTGTTTTTT; CDR3 protein: CASSIQGGNEKLFF
clone size: NA; J gene: TRBJ1-5; V gene: TRBV5-6; D gene: NA; CDR3 DNA: TGTGCCAGCAGCTTGGGAGCAGGGATTGCTCAGCCCCAGCATTTT; CDR3 protein: CASSLGAGIAQPQHF
clone size: few; J gene: TRBJ2-7; V gene: TRBV29-1; D gene: NA; CDR3 DNA: TGCAGCGTTGAAGATCAGGGGACCGAGCAGTACTTC; CDR3 protein: CSVEDQGTEQYF
clone size: many; J gene: TRBJ2-1; V gene: TRBV6-6; D gene: NA; CDR3 DNA: TGTGCCAGCAGGGAGGGGGGATGGTACAATGAGCAGTTCTTC; CDR3 protein: CASREGGWYNEQFF
clone size: many; J gene: TRBJ2-7; V gene: TRBV4-1; D gene: TRBD1; CDR3 DNA: TGCGCCAGCAGCCAAGAATCCAGAGGGACAGTCTACGAGCAGTACTTC; CDR3 protein: CASSQESRGTVYEQYF
clone size: many; J gene: TRBJ1-1; V gene: TRBV7-3; D gene: NA; CDR3 DNA: TGTGCCAGCAGCTTAACGCAAGGATCAGAAGTGTTCTTT; CDR3 protein: CASSLTQGSEVFF
clone size: many; J gene: TRBJ2-7; V gene: TRBV5-1; D gene: NA; CDR3 DNA: TGCGCCAGCAGACCCGCGCCCGGGACTGCGACCTACGAGCAGTACTTC; CDR3 protein: CASRPAPGTATYEQYF
clone size: NA; J gene: TRBJ1-1; V gene: TRBV19; D gene: NA; CDR3 DNA: TGTGCCAGTAGTATATCGGGGAACGGAGTCACTGAAGCTTTCTTT; CDR3 protein: CASSISGNGVTEAFF
clone size: NA; J gene: TRBJ1-1; V gene: TRBV12-3/TRBV12-4; D gene: NA; CDR3 DNA: TGTGCCAGCAGACCTGGACAGACGAATCCCGCTTTCTTT; CDR3 protein: CASRPGQTNPAFF
clone size: many; J gene: TRBJ2-1; V gene: TRBV5-4; D gene: TRBD2; CDR3 DNA: TGTGCCAGCAGCCTTTGGACTAGCGGGAGAGAATCCTACAATGAGCAGTTCTTC; CDR3 protein: CASSLWTSGRESYNEQFF
clone size: few; J gene: TRBJ1-2; V gene: TRBV5-1; D gene: TRBD1; CDR3 DNA: TGCGCCAGCAGCTTGGAGACAGGGGGCGATGGCTACACCTTC; CDR3 protein: CASSLETGGDGYTF
clone size: few; J gene: TRBJ2-7; V gene: TRBV7-9; D gene: TRBD2; CDR3 DNA: TGTGCCAGCACTTCGGGGGGGGCACTCGAGCAGTACTTC; CDR3 protein: CASTSGGALEQYF
clone size: few; J gene: TRBJ2-1; V gene: TRBV24-1; D gene: TRBD2; CDR3 DNA: TGTGCCACCAGTGATCCCCTCAAGCTCAGCGCGGGAGCAGGCTACAATGAGCAGTTCTTC; CDR3 protein: CATSDPLKLSAGAGYNEQFF
clone size: few; J gene: TRBJ1-5; V gene: TRBV5-4; D gene: NA; CDR3 DNA: TGTGCCAGCAGCTTGCGACCCGATCAGCCCCAGCATTTT; CDR3 protein: CASSLRPDQPQHF